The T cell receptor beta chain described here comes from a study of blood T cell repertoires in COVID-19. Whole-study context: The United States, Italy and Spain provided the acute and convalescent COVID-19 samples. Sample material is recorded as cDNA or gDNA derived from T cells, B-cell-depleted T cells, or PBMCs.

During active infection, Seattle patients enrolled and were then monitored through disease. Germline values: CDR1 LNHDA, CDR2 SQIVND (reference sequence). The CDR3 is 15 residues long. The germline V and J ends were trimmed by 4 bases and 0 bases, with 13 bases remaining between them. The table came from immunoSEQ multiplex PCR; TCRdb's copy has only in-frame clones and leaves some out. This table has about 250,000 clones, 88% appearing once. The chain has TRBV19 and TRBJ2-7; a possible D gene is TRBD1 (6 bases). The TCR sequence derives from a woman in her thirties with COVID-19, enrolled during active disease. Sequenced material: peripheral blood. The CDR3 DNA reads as TGTGCCAGTAGTAAAGCATGGACAGTCTCCTACGAGCAGTACTTC. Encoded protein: CASSKAWTVSYEQYF.